The 21 T cell receptor beta chains given below trace back to one sample, sequenced in a study of neurological immune-mediated disorders. Documented time point: longitudinal time-point 2. TCRdb analysed the 5' RACE reads with MiXCR anew, one entry per CDR3 protein. Found here are around 90,000 distinct CDR3 sequences, 13% of them singletons; the top ten hold roughly 4.8%. The sample taken for sequencing was PBMCs. These receptors all come from a female donor with HTLV-1-associated myelopathy (HAM/TSP).

This clonotype was observed many times. The genes are TRBV18 and TRBJ2-3; possible D gene TRBD2, 6 bases. V was trimmed by 2 bases and J by 0 bases, leaving 12 bases between them. Germline CDR1 KGHSH, CDR2 LQKENI. The CDR3 is 16 amino acids. The CDR3 protein is CASSPIASASTDTQYF. Here the CDR3 DNA reads TGTGCCAGCTCACCAATAGCTAGCGCAAGCACAGATACGCAGTATTTT. Supplemented by reference TRBV18 and TRBJ2-3, the full variable domain reads NAGVMQNPRHLVRRRGQEARLRCSPMKGHSHVYWYRQLPEEGLKFMVYLQKENIIDESGMPKERFSAEFPKEGPSILRIQQVVRGDSAAYFCASSPIASASTDTQYFGPGTRLTVL.

The sample holds many counts of this clonotype. The chain is built from TRBV7-6 and TRBJ2-3, with 12 bases lining up with TRBD2. Germline values: CDR1 SGHVS, CDR2 FNYEAQ. CDR3 size: 17 residues. V dropped 0 bases and J dropped 5; count of bases not matched to a gene: 6. The CDR3: CASSLATTSGGKDTQYF. CDR3 coding DNA: TGTGCCAGCAGCTTAGCGACGACTAGCGGGGGTAAAGATACGCAGTATTTT.

The sample holds many counts of this clonotype. V gene TRBV30 combines with J gene TRBJ1-5; D possibly corresponds to TRBD1 (6 bases). V was shortened by 0 bases and J by 6 bases, with 12 bases between the two germline ends. Germline V gene sequence: CDR1 GTSNPN, CDR2 SVGIG (reference sequence). This CDR3 region has 14 residues. The CDR3 region has the DNA TGTGCCTGGAGTGTACCGCTAGGGGGTCAGCCCCAGCATTTT. Translated, it gives CAWSVPLGGQPQHF.

This clonotype was picked up many times. The DNA for the CDR3 is TGTGCCAGCAGCTTAGATTCTCGGGGGGGTTCCTACGAGCAGTACTTC. The encoded protein is CASSLDSRGGSYEQYF. The chain employs TRBV11-2 and TRBJ2-7; 8 bases line up with TRBD2. Germline loops: CDR1 SGHAT, CDR2 FQNNGV. The CDR3 loop spans 16 amino acids. The trim removed 0 bases at V and 1 base at J, leaving 5 bases unmatched.

This clonotype was detected a few times. This chain uses TRBV20-1 with TRBJ2-1, with no clear D. Trimming took 0 bases from V and 9 from J, leaving 9 bases between them. The germline V gene encodes CDR1 DFQATT and CDR2 SNEGSKA (reference sequence). CDR3 length: 12 amino acids. CDR3 residues: CSARERLSEQFF. The DNA for the CDR3 is TGCAGTGCTAGAGAGAGGCTCAGTGAGCAGTTCTTC.

The rearrangement links TRBV4-1 to TRBJ2-1, with a possible D match to TRBD2 (6 bases). V lost 1 base, J lost 8 bases, and 9 bases lay in between. Germline loops: CDR1 MGHRA, CDR2 YSYEKL. CDR3 length: 13 residues. CDR3 residues: CASSQVTSHEQFF. The CDR3 DNA sequence: TGCGCCAGCAGCCAAGTAACTAGCCATGAGCAGTTCTTC.

This clonotype came up many times. The chain employs TRBV7-2 and TRBJ2-7, with D unclear. Trimming removed 0 bases at V and 12 bases at J, with 9 bases between. Germline-derived CDR1 and CDR2 are SGHTA and FQGNSA. There are 11 residues in the CDR3. DNA of the CDR3: TGTGCCAGCAGCTTAGCTTCTTTCCTGTACTTC. Encoded protein: CASSLASFLYF.

This clonotype was seen repeatedly, ten times or more. V is TRBV9 and J is TRBJ2-1; the D gene could be TRBD1 or TRBD2 (5 bases each). The V and J ends lost 0 bases and 9 bases respectively, with 10 bases between them. CDR3 length: 13 residues. CDR1 is SGDLS and CDR2 is YYNGEE in the germline V gene. This CDR3 reads CASSVVSGGEQFF. CDR3 in DNA: TGTGCCAGCAGCGTAGTAAGTGGGGGTGAGCAGTTCTTC. The entire variable domain, with the rest obtained from reference TRBV9 and TRBJ2-1, is as follows: DSGVTQTPKHLITATGQRVTLRCSPRSGDLSVYWYQQSLDQGLQFLIQYYNGEERAKGNILERFSAQQFPDLHSELNLSSLELGDSALYFCASSVVSGGEQFFGPGTRLTVL.

This clonotype was observed many times. The chain couples TRBV4-1 to TRBJ1-3; TRBD1 matches 7 bases. The V segment lost 4 bases and the J segment 1 base; nucleotides outside the gene matches: 7. The CDR3 covers 16 residues. Germline V gene lookup returns CDR1 MGHRA and CDR2 YSYEKL. The CDR3 region is CASSPITRGSGNTIYF. In DNA, the CDR3 is TGCGCCAGCAGCCCCATCACCAGGGGGTCTGGAAACACCATATATTTT.

This clonotype was found many times. V is TRBV27 and J is TRBJ2-3, with 15 bases aligning to TRBD2. Germline CDR1 is MNHEY and CDR2 is SMNVEV (reference sequence). The CDR3 runs 15 residues. After removal of 5 bases from V and 6 bases from J, the junction contained 3 bases not matched to a gene. CDR3 amino acids: CASSGTSGGRDTQYF. For the CDR3, the DNA is TGTGCCAGCAGTGGGACTAGCGGGGGGCGCGATACGCAGTATTTT.

The sample holds many counts of this clonotype. The chain carries TRBV4-1 and TRBJ2-1; D is ambiguous. The V gene's germline CDR1 is MGHRA and CDR2 YSYEKL. Trimming left V 2 bases short and J 7 bases short, with 15 bases between. The CDR3 totals 15 residues. In nucleotides, the CDR3 is TGCGCCAGCAGCCAAACCGCCTTGCGGTGGAATGAGCAGTTCTTC. Protein: CASSQTALRWNEQFF.

This clonotype has ten or more counts. The chain is built from TRBV28 and TRBJ2-3, with D possibly TRBD2 on 5 matching bases. This CDR3 comprises 11 residues. In germline, CDR1 is MDHEN, CDR2 SYDVKM. With 4 bases removed from V and 8 bases from J, the gap between germline ends came to 7 bases. Here the CDR3 DNA reads TGTGCCAGCAGTTACGCGGGTACGCAGTATTTT. This translates into CASSYAGTQYF.

This clonotype rates as medium-sized (0.01 to 0.1%). This chain uses TRBV29-1 with TRBJ2-4; D is unresolved. This CDR3 region has 13 residues. The V gene lost 1 base and the J gene lost 7 bases, with 11 bases spanning the gap. The germline V gene encodes CDR1 SQVTM and CDR2 ANQGSEA. Here the CDR3 reads CSVEGSRANIQYF. CDR3 sequence (DNA): TGCAGCGTTGAAGGGTCTCGGGCGAACATTCAGTACTTC. Together with reference TRBV29-1 and TRBJ2-4, the CDR3 gives the full variable domain: SAVISQKPSRDICQRGTSLTIQCQVDSQVTMMFWYRQQPGQSLTLIATANQGSEATYESGFVIDKFPISRPNLTFSTLTVSNMSPEDSSIYLCSVEGSRANIQYFGAGTRLSVL.

This clonotype was recorded many times. The DNA of the CDR3 is TGCAGTGCTAGAGACAGGGGCGAGCAGTACTTC. This sequence encodes CSARDRGEQYF. The chain combines TRBV20-1 with TRBJ2-7; perhaps TRBD1 as D (6 bases). Germline assignment: CDR1 DFQATT and CDR2 SNEGSKA (reference sequence). The length of the CDR3 is 11 residues. V was shortened by 0 bases and J by 6 bases, with 6 bases between the two germline ends.

The J gene is TRBJ2-5, the V gene TRBV2, with D perhaps TRBD1 (6 bases). The CDR3 runs to 16 residues. V was clipped by 8 bases and J by 4 bases, with 23 bases between them. CDR1 SNHLY and CDR2 FYNNEI come from the germline V gene. CDR3 nucleotide sequence: TGTGCCAGCTTAGCCAGCGTGGGGGCCCGGGGAGAGACCCAGTACTTC. The encoded protein is CASLASVGARGETQYF.

This clonotype has ten or more counts. V is TRBV10-2 and J is TRBJ1-6; D not certain. V gave up 2 bases and J gave up 1 base, with 3 bases separating them. The CDR3 has 14 residues. CDR1 and CDR2 from the germline V gene are WSHSY and SAAADI. The CDR3 is CASSEASYNSPLHF. CDR3 DNA sequence: TGCGCCAGCAGTGAGGCGTCCTATAATTCACCCCTCCACTTT.

This clonotype has ten or more counts. V gene TRBV5-5 combines with J gene TRBJ2-4; the D gene could be TRBD1 or TRBD2 (5 bases each). The CDR3 is 17 residues long. CDR1 and CDR2 from the germline V gene are SGHKS and YYEKEE (reference sequence). V lost 4 bases and J 1 base, leaving 18 bases between the germline ends. The CDR3 DNA reads as TGTGCCAGCAGCGGATCCCCCGGGGCGAGGGCCAAAAACATTCAGTACTTC. This translates into CASSGSPGARAKNIQYF.

As concerns this clonotype: This may stem from a read error, because a much larger clone lies one nucleotide away. V gene TRBV10-3 combines with J gene TRBJ2-7, with 7 bases lining up with TRBD1. CDR1 and CDR2 (germline): ENHRY, SYGVKD. The CDR3 loop spans 15 amino acids. The CDR3 sequence: CAISDGDRDSYDQYF. The CDR3 DNA is TGTGCCATCAGTGACGGGGACAGAGACTCCTACGATCAGTACTTC.

This clonotype has ten or more counts. As DNA, the CDR3 is TGTGCCAGCAGAGTTAGCGGGGCCTCCACAGATACGCAGTATTTT. Its translation: CASRVSGASTDTQYF. The chain combines TRBV2 with TRBJ2-3, with TRBD2 identical over 8 bases. This CDR3 spans 15 amino acids. Germline V lookup: CDR1 SNHLY, CDR2 FYNNEI. Trimming at V came to 6 bases and at J to 2 bases, leaving 7 bases not matched to a gene.

The V call is TRBV20-1, the J call TRBJ2-3; D ambiguous. Germline assignment: CDR1 DFQATT and CDR2 SNEGSKA (reference sequence). The V gene lost 1 base and the J gene lost 3 bases, with 5 bases spanning the gap. This CDR3 has 12 amino acids. CDR3 residues: CSARATTDTQYF. Written as DNA, the CDR3 is TGCAGTGCTAGAGCCACGACAGATACGCAGTATTTT.

This clonotype came up many times. This rearrangement joins TRBV27 to TRBJ2-1; TRBD2 aligns across 13 bases. The J segment lost 9 bases and the V segment lost 4 bases, leaving 9 bases of the junction unmatched. This CDR3 contains 16 residues. Germline-derived CDR1 and CDR2 are MNHEY and SMNVEV (reference sequence). The CDR3 DNA follows: TGTGCCAGCAGTTCGATAGGACTAGCGGGGGTGGGTGAGCAGTTCTTC. This sequence encodes CASSSIGLAGVGEQFF.